These 30 T cell receptor beta chains were all obtained from the same sample, sequenced in a study of shared clonotypes between healthy human individuals (dated by TCRdb to 2018 to 2021). Library construction relied on the immunoSEQ multiplex PCR assay. Entries here come from immuneACCESS through TCRdb and include only in-frame sequences with V and J called. Some clones fail to appear in such tables; in the studies checked, an unresolved V gene covers under half of the shortfall, and the cause of the remainder is unknown. The table for this sample lists hundreds of thousands of clones; about 96% of them were counted only once. About 0.057% of the sample is in the top ten clones. Sequencing used naive CD4+ T cells sorted from blood. The sample's cell subset or site label is to be understood as: CD45RA+ positively selected. These receptors originate from a woman aged 25 to 39 in good health.

The chain uses TRBV5-6 and TRBJ2-2; 8 bases agree with TRBD1. The junction had 6 bases not matched to a gene; V was cut back by 4 bases and J by 1 base. The CDR3 spans 16 residues. Germline CDR1 is SGHDT and CDR2 is YYEEEE. DNA for the CDR3: TGTGCCAGCAGCGGTCCGGGACAGGAGAACACCGGGGAGCTGTTTTTT. Translating gives CASSGPGQENTGELFF.

This chain links TRBV4-2 with TRBJ2-7; 12 bases are shared with TRBD2. This CDR3 is built from 17 residues. With 3 bases clipped from V and 6 bases from J, the junction kept 12 bases outside the gene matches. Germline CDR1 and CDR2: LGHNA and YNFKEQ. CDR3 sequence reads: CASSQARTSGDLGEQYF. DNA of the CDR3: TGTGCCAGCAGCCAGGCCCGGACTAGCGGGGACCTCGGCGAGCAGTACTTC.

The gene calls are TRBV5-1 and TRBJ2-3; 8 bases line up with TRBD2. Germline V gene data show CDR1 as SGHRS and CDR2 as YFSETQ. This CDR3 region has 17 residues. V was clipped by 3 bases and J by 4 bases; unmatched bases: 13. The CDR3 coding sequence is TGCGCCAGCAGCTATCCGGGAGGGCCAAACGTTGCAGATACGCAGTATTTT. Protein: CASSYPGGPNVADTQYF.

V gene TRBV2 combines with J gene TRBJ2-5; TRBD1 aligns across 7 bases. The CDR3 sequence is 13 residues long. Germline values: CDR1 SNHLY, CDR2 FYNNEI. V shed 10 bases and J 5 bases; nucleotides not matched to a gene: 10. The CDR3 DNA reads TGTGCCACCTCTAGGGGGCTACGGGAGACCCAGTACTTC. Amino acids: CATSRGLRETQYF.

This chain connects TRBV5-1 to TRBJ2-5; 7 bases are a match to TRBD1. CDR3 length equals 14 residues. V lost 4 bases, J lost 1 base, and 4 bases stayed unmatched. Looked up from germline, CDR1 is SGHRS and CDR2 is YFSETQ. This chain's CDR3 is CASSGTVTQETQYF. CDR3 sequence (DNA): TGCGCCAGCAGCGGGACAGTAACCCAAGAGACCCAGTACTTC.

V gene TRBV7-9 combines with J gene TRBJ2-7; D may correspond to TRBD1 or TRBD2 (5 bases each). Trimming removed 1 base from V and 3 bases from J, with 13 bases in between. The CDR3 is made up of 15 amino acids. Germline V gives CDR1 SEHNR, CDR2 FQNEAQ (reference sequence). The CDR3 region is CASSLGGTASYEQYF. CDR3 coding DNA: TGTGCCAGCAGCTTAGGGGGGACGGCGAGCTACGAGCAGTACTTC.

The chain couples TRBV28 to TRBJ2-7; weak D call: TRBD1 (5 bases). CDR1 is MDHEN and CDR2 is SYDVKM in the germline V gene. V was shortened by 7 bases and J by 0 bases, with 10 bases between the two germline ends. CDR3 length: 13 amino acids. The CDR3 nucleotides are TGTGCCAGCACCCGACAGATCTCCTACGAGCAGTACTTC. Residues: CASTRQISYEQYF.

This chain joins TRBV2 and TRBJ2-5; unclear D gene. CDR3 length: 10 residues. The germline V gene encodes CDR1 SNHLY and CDR2 FYNNEI. V dropped 6 bases and J dropped 6 bases, with 5 bases sitting between them. The DNA of the CDR3 is TGTGCCAGCAGGTTTAAGACCCAGTACTTC. This codes for CASRFKTQYF.

This chain connects TRBV7-6 to TRBJ2-5; D is undetermined. The J call may be faulty, since TRBJ2-7 better matches the DNA end. There are 18 residues in the CDR3. CDR1 is SGHVS and CDR2 is FNYEAQ in the germline V gene. The CDR3, as DNA: TGTGCCAGCAGCTTAGCCGGAGTGATGGGCAAGAGCTCCTACGAGCAGTACTTC. It encodes CASSLAGVMGKSSYEQYF.

This sequence joins TRBV18 and TRBJ2-7; D is uncertain. From germline, CDR1 is KGHSH and CDR2 LQKENI. Trimming removed 4 bases at V and 0 bases at J, with 13 bases between. This CDR3 has 15 residues. CDR3 nucleotides: TGTGCCAGCTCACATCCGGGCGTGAGCTCCTACGAGCAGTACTTC. The encoded protein is CASSHPGVSSYEQYF. The whole variable domain, filled in from reference TRBV18 and TRBJ2-7, reads NAGVMQNPRHLVRRRGQEARLRCSPMKGHSHVYWYRQLPEEGLKFMVYLQKENIIDESGMPKERFSAEFPKEGPSILRIQQVVRGDSAAYFCASSHPGVSSYEQYFGPGTRLTVT.

This sequence joins TRBV6-5 and TRBJ2-7, with D possibly being TRBD1 or TRBD2 (6 bases each). The CDR3 sequence is 16 residues long. Trimming stripped 0 bases from V and 2 bases from J, with 14 bases between. CDR1 and CDR2 (germline): MNHEY, SVGAGI. CDR3: CASSYSGGGATYEQYF. DNA of the CDR3: TGTGCCAGCAGTTACTCGGGGGGCGGGGCGACCTACGAGCAGTACTTC.

The rearrangement links TRBV19 to TRBJ1-3; possibly TRBD1 for D (6 bases). The V and J ends lost 4 bases and 0 bases respectively, with 10 bases between them. Germline lookup yields CDR1 LNHDA and CDR2 SQIVND (reference sequence). There are 15 residues in the CDR3. CDR3 sequence (DNA): TGTGCCAGTAGTAAGGAGGGGGACTCTGGAAACACCATATATTTT. Protein: CASSKEGDSGNTIYF.

This chain uses TRBV7-3 with TRBJ2-7, with 8 bases aligning to TRBD2. V lost 5 bases, J lost 3 bases, and 12 bases stayed unmatched. There are 16 residues in the CDR3. Germline CDR1 SGHTA, CDR2 FQGTGA. This CDR3 reads CASSRRAGREDYEQYF. The CDR3 region has the DNA TGTGCCAGCAGCCGCCGGGCCGGGCGGGAGGACTACGAGCAGTACTTC.

The chain joins TRBV27 to TRBJ1-2, with 9 positions matching TRBD1. Germline V gene data show CDR1 as MNHEY and CDR2 as SMNVEV (reference sequence). The CDR3 is 16 residues long. Losses at the gene ends were 4 bases for V and 0 bases for J; bases not matched to a gene: 6. CDR3: CASSSFGTGSNYGYTF. DNA for the CDR3: TGTGCCAGCAGTTCTTTCGGGACAGGGTCTAACTATGGCTACACCTTC.

The J gene is TRBJ2-7, the V gene TRBV28; 7 bases are a match to TRBD1. After removal of 7 bases from V and 4 bases from J, the junction contained 10 bases not matched to a gene. CDR3 length: 14 amino acids. Germline CDR1 and CDR2: MDHEN and SYDVKM. CDR3 amino acids: CASTPPGTAYEQYF. CDR3 DNA: TGTGCCAGCACCCCCCCCGGGACAGCTTACGAGCAGTACTTC.

The chain has TRBV6-4 and TRBJ2-1, with D possibly matching TRBD2 (6 bases). This CDR3 contains 14 residues. Germline CDR1 is MRHNA and CDR2 is SNTAGT. The V end was cut by 2 bases, the J end by 9 bases, with 14 bases between. Here the CDR3 DNA reads TGTGCCAGCAGTGACACCCCGAGGGGAGGTGAGCAGTTCTTC. Translating it yields CASSDTPRGGEQFF.

This clone was observed a single time. The J gene is TRBJ1-4, the V gene TRBV28; D possibly corresponds to TRBD1 (6 bases). The CDR3 contains 14 residues. The V gene's germline CDR1 is MDHEN and CDR2 SYDVKM. V gave up 10 bases and J gave up 3 bases, with 15 bases separating them. The CDR3 coding sequence is TGTGCCATCTCCCGGGGGGGCCCTAATGAAAAACTGTTTTTT. Its translation: CAISRGGPNEKLFF.

This chain joins TRBV5-4 and TRBJ2-7; D possibly corresponds to TRBD2 (6 bases). CDR3 size: 14 residues. V lost 0 bases to trimming and J lost 4 bases, with 11 bases between them. CDR1 and CDR2 from the germline V gene are SGHNT and YYREEE (reference sequence). CDR3 sequence: CASSLGLVEYEQYF. In DNA form, the CDR3 reads TGTGCCAGCAGCTTGGGACTAGTGGAATACGAGCAGTACTTC.

This chain links TRBV29-1 with TRBJ1-2, with TRBD1 matching 7 bases. The germline V gene has CDR1 SQVTM and CDR2 ANQGSEA. The J segment lost 3 bases and the V segment lost 4 bases, leaving 11 bases of the junction unmatched. The CDR3 spans 15 residues. This CDR3 is CSVGGRQGDYYGYTF. As DNA, the CDR3 is TGCAGCGTTGGAGGACGGCAGGGGGACTACTATGGCTACACCTTC.

This sequence joins TRBV10-3 and TRBJ1-1; maybe TRBD1 (6 bases). The V gene's germline CDR1 is ENHRY and CDR2 SYGVKD. This CDR3 is built from 16 residues. Trimming cost V 11 bases and J 5 bases, with 27 bases left between them. The CDR3 here is CASKGNKQGLRTEAFF. CDR3 in DNA: TGTGCCTCAAAGGGAAATAAACAGGGTTTGCGTACTGAAGCTTTCTTT.

The chain links TRBV6-5 to TRBJ2-5, with TRBD1 identical over 7 bases. V was clipped by 6 bases and J by 7 bases; unmatched bases: 11. The CDR3 runs to 14 residues. Germline-derived CDR1 and CDR2 are MNHEY and SVGAGI. This CDR3 is CASSPGQASATQYF. CDR3 coding DNA: TGTGCCAGCAGCCCCGGACAGGCCAGTGCGACCCAGTACTTC.

The chain combines TRBV19 with TRBJ2-5; D perhaps matches TRBD1 (6 bases). CDR3 length: 12 residues. Germline V gene lookup returns CDR1 LNHDA and CDR2 SQIVND (reference sequence). V lost 4 bases and J lost 11, with 14 bases in between. The CDR3 is CASSTQGGEQYF. DNA of the CDR3: TGTGCCAGTAGTACACAGGGTGGTGAGCAGTACTTC. The full variable domain, its missing parts supplied by reference TRBV19 and TRBJ2-5, is DGGITQSPKYLFRKEGQNVTLSCEQNLNHDAMYWYRQDPGQGLRLIYYSQIVNDFQKGDIAEGYSVSREKKESFPLTVTSAQKNPTAFYLCASSTQGGEQYFGPGTRLLVL.

The rearrangement joins TRBV18 to TRBJ2-3, with a tentative D call TRBD2 (5 bases). The CDR3 contains 13 residues. Trimming removed 2 bases at V and 2 bases at J, with 5 bases between. The germline V gene has CDR1 KGHSH and CDR2 LQKENI. The CDR3 DNA sequence: TGTGCCAGCTCACCAGACTACACAGATACGCAGTATTTT. The encoded protein is CASSPDYTDTQYF.

This clone is a singleton in its sample. This chain connects TRBV7-6 to TRBJ2-7, with 13 bases identical to TRBD2. This CDR3 spans 22 amino acids. CDR1 is SGHVS and CDR2 is FNYEAQ in the germline V gene. After removal of 4 bases from V and 2 bases from J, the junction contained 23 bases not matched to a gene. The CDR3 nucleotides are TGTGCCAGCAGCTCCTCAGCGGGTCCGGGACTAGCGGGAAAGTGGGGTCCCTACGAGCAGTACTTC. Protein sequence: CASSSSAGPGLAGKWGPYEQYF.

The chain combines TRBV19 with TRBJ1-1; TRBD1 matches 7 bases. Trimming removed 7 bases from V and 2 bases from J; junction bases left unmatched: 13. The germline V gene has CDR1 LNHDA and CDR2 SQIVND (reference sequence). This CDR3 is 16 amino acids long. In DNA form, the CDR3 reads TGTGCCAGTATCCCAAATACCGGGACAGTAAACACTGAAGCTTTCTTT. Amino acids: CASIPNTGTVNTEAFF.

V and J are TRBV28 and TRBJ1-2; 8 bases match TRBD1. Trimming removed 5 bases from V and 8 bases from J; junction bases left unmatched: 13. The CDR3 totals 15 residues. Germline V CDR1 and CDR2: MDHEN, SYDVKM. The CDR3 loop is CASSATGTGVGGYTF. In DNA, the CDR3 is TGTGCCAGCAGTGCAACCGGGACAGGAGTAGGCGGCTACACCTTC.

This chain joins TRBV4-2 and TRBJ1-4, with 12 bases that match TRBD1. J was trimmed by 10 bases and V by 0 bases; bases with no gene match: 6. This CDR3 is 16 amino acids long. In germline, CDR1 is LGHNA, CDR2 YNFKEQ. The CDR3 sequence: CASSQDGDRGRGKLFF. CDR3 nucleotide sequence: TGTGCCAGCAGCCAAGATGGGGACAGGGGGCGGGGAAAACTGTTTTTT.

The chain combines TRBV5-1 with TRBJ2-6; possibly TRBD1 for D (6 bases). Germline V gene lookup returns CDR1 SGHRS and CDR2 YFSETQ. The V and J ends lost 4 bases and 0 bases respectively, with 17 bases between them. The CDR3 has 18 amino acids. The CDR3 reads CASSLWPQGNSGANVLTF. CDR3 coding DNA: TGCGCCAGCAGCCTTTGGCCCCAGGGGAACTCTGGGGCCAACGTCCTGACTTTC.

The rearrangement uses TRBV19 and TRBJ1-2; 8 nucleotides line up with TRBD1. The J segment lost 3 bases and the V segment lost 5 bases, leaving 5 bases of the junction unmatched. The CDR3 consists of 14 residues. The germline V gene encodes CDR1 LNHDA and CDR2 SQIVND (reference sequence). The CDR3 loop reads CASSPLTGDYGYTF. CDR3 DNA sequence: TGTGCCAGTAGTCCCTTGACAGGGGACTATGGCTACACCTTC.

This chain connects TRBV6-6 to TRBJ2-7, with 9 bases fitting TRBD1. The CDR3 length is 13 residues. V trimming: 5 bases; J trimming: 6 bases; junction bases outside the gene matches: 5. The germline V gene has CDR1 MNHNY and CDR2 SVGAGI (reference sequence). CDR3 protein: CASSPGTGIEQYF. The CDR3 bases are TGTGCCAGCAGTCCCGGGACAGGGATCGAGCAGTACTTC.